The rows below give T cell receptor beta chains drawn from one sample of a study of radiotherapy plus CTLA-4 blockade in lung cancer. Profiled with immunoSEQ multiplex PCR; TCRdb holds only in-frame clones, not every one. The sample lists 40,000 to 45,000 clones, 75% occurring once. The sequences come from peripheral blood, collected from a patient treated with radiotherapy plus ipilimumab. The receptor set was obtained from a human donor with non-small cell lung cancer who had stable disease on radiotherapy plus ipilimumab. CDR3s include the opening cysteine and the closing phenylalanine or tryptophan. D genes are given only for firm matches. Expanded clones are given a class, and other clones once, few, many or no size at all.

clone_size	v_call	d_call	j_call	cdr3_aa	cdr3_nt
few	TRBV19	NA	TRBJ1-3	CASSMGRTSGNTIYF	TGTGCCAGTAGTATGGGCAGGACATCTGGAAACACCATATATTTT
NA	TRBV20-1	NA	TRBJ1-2	CSAFPDYGYTF	TGCAGTGCTTTTCCCGACTATGGCTACACCTTC
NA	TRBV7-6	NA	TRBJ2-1	CASSLAAESNEQFF	TGTGCCAGCAGCTTAGCCGCAGAATCCAATGAGCAGTTCTTC
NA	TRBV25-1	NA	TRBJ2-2	CASSEDKGMAGELFF	TGTGCCAGCAGTGAAGACAAGGGGATGGCCGGGGAGCTGTTTTTT
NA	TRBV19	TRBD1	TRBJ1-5	CASSIPGTGERPQHF	TGTGCCAGTAGTATCCCCGGGACAGGGGAAAGGCCCCAGCATTTT
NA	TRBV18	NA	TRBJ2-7	CASSPGTLYEQYF	TGTGCCAGCTCACCGGGGACACTCTACGAGCAGTACTTC
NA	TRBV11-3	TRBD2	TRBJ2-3	CASSPFSGGRTDTQYF	TGTGCCAGCAGCCCTTTTAGCGGGGGGCGCACAGATACGCAGTATTTT
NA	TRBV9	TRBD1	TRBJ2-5	CASSPPETGGRETQYF	TGTGCCAGCAGCCCCCCCGAGACAGGGGGCCGGGAGACCCAGTACTTC
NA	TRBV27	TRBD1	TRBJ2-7	CASSFTGQGAYEQYF	TGTGCCAGCAGCTTCACGGGACAGGGGGCCTACGAGCAGTACTTC
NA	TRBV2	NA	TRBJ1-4	CASNLPQGGEKLFF	TGTGCCAGCAATCTTCCGCAGGGAGGCGAAAAACTGTTTTTT
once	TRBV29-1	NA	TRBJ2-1	CSVVRLSSSSYNEQFF	TGCAGCGTAGTACGATTATCATCGAGCTCCTACAATGAGCAGTTCTTC
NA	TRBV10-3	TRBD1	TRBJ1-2	CAISESGQGGGYTF	TGTGCCATCAGTGAGTCGGGACAGGGTGGCGGCTACACCTTC
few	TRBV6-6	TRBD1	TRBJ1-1	CASFYRGRVNTEAFF	TGTGCCAGCTTCTATAGGGGGCGGGTGAACACTGAAGCTTTCTTT
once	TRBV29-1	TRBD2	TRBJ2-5	CSVEGGRVQETQYF	TGCAGCGTTGAAGGGGGGAGGGTCCAAGAGACCCAGTACTTC